The clone carrying this TCR beta chain was seen many times. Its antigen remains unknown. This sample is drawn from a study of HIV-infected patients and healthy controls. Whole blood was used without fractionation, so all unsorted peripheral T cells were included. cDNA was made from about 480 ng RNA using alpha and beta constant primers. Alpha and beta chain libraries were made separately by chain-specific third strand synthesis with multiplexing indices. TCRdb re-called the 5' RACE reads with MiXCR, one entry per CDR3 protein. The sample contains approximately 13,000 distinct CDR3 sequences, under 6.5% of which appear only once. Germline V gene sequence: CDR1 DFQATT, CDR2 SNEGSKA (reference sequence). V lost 4 bases to trimming and J lost 2 bases, with 9 bases between them. This CDR3 has 14 amino acids. General study findings and limits: In healthy controls, MAIT alpha CDR3s were common; in HIV+ repertoires, severely depleted. CMV-associated CDR3s mostly grew nonsignificantly during therapy, while HIV-associated CDR3s declined significantly.

The V call is TRBV20-1, the J call TRBJ2-6; D gene uncertain. Material: blood. The clonotype was recovered from an adult in good health. In DNA form, the CDR3 reads TGCAGTGCTAATCACCTTACTGGGGCCAACGTCCTGACTTTC. This translates into CSANHLTGANVLTF.